These 6 T cell receptor beta chains came from one sample sequenced in a study of T cells expressing NK-cell markers. TCRdb derives one entry per CDR3 protein from the 5' RACE reads, leaving out DNA. Recorded for this sample: roughly 450,000 distinct CDR3 sequences. The sample consisted of blood T cells: a sorted CD56 or NKG2C T cell subset, CD4+ or CD8+ T cells, or bulk PBMC T cells (not recorded which). All receptors derive from a woman in her forties or fifties in good health.

The chain carries TRBV3-1 and TRBJ2-7. Germline CDR1 reads LGHDT; CDR2 reads YNNKEL (reference sequence). The CDR3 has 13 residues. CDR3 amino acids: CASSLGPEGEQYF.

The chain is built from TRBV3-1 and TRBJ2-2; the D call of TRBD1 rests on TCRdb alone, since no DNA is present to check it. The CDR3 is made up of 15 amino acids. In germline, CDR1 is LGHDT, CDR2 YNNKEL (reference sequence). This chain's CDR3 is CASSQEHREAGELFF. The variable domain in full, completed from reference TRBV3-1 and TRBJ2-2, reads DTAVSQTPKYLVTQMGNDKSIKCEQNLGHDTMYWYKQDSKKFLKIMFSYNNKELIINETVPNRFSPKSPDKAHLNLHINSLELGDSAVYFCASSQEHREAGELFFGEGSRLTVL.

The CDR3 loop is CASSYVQLWKNIQYF. The chain recombines TRBV6-5 with TRBJ2-4. CDR3 size: 15 residues. From germline, CDR1 is MNHEY and CDR2 SVGAGI.

This chain uses TRBV15 with TRBJ1-2. Germline V lookup: CDR1 LNHNV, CDR2 YYDKDF (reference sequence). There are 15 residues in the CDR3. This CDR3 is CATSRGTERGFGYTF.

The rearrangement links TRBV28 to TRBJ1-5; the TRBD1 assignment by TCRdb is unverifiable without DNA. In germline, CDR1 is MDHEN, CDR2 SYDVKM. The CDR3 spans 13 residues. The CDR3 region is CASRLTEDQPQHF.

The chain carries TRBV11-2 and TRBJ2-2. Germline values: CDR1 SGHAT, CDR2 FQNNGV. This CDR3 comprises 12 residues. This CDR3 reads CASSFTVGELFF.